This entry lists 24 T cell receptor beta chains sequenced from one sample in a study of blood T cell repertoires in COVID-19 (dated by TCRdb to the early 2020s). Library preparation used the immunoSEQ multiplex PCR assay. Imported from immuneACCESS, the table was reduced by TCRdb to in-frame sequences with V and J called. These copies leave out some clones; in studies compared against another copy, an unresolved V gene accounts for under half, and the cause of the remainder is not known. A total of hundreds of thousands of clones appear in this sample, roughly 86% of them only once. The ten largest make up over 2.5% of the sample. The sample was peripheral blood. The receptors shown here come from a man aged 60 to 75 with acute or convalescent COVID-19.

This chain connects TRBV7-9 to TRBJ2-7; 7 bases are a match to TRBD1. V gave up 5 bases and J gave up 3 bases; unmatched junction bases: 4. Germline V gene sequence: CDR1 SEHNR, CDR2 FQNEAQ (reference sequence). The CDR3 is 13 residues long. CDR3 coding DNA: TGTGCCAGCAGCCAAACAGGGGTCTACGAGCAGTACTTC. Translating gives CASSQTGVYEQYF.

This clone is a singleton in its sample. V is TRBV5-5 and J is TRBJ2-2; perhaps TRBD1 as D (8 bases). The ends were cut back, 4 bases at V and 5 bases at J, with 27 bases in the middle. The CDR3 extends over 19 amino acids. The germline gives CDR1 SGHKS, CDR2 YYEKEE (reference sequence). The CDR3 loop reads CASSDGTGDPQGGTGELFF. Here the CDR3 DNA reads TGTGCCAGCAGCGACGGGACTGGGGACCCACAGGGGGGGACCGGGGAGCTGTTTTTT.

The rearrangement joins TRBV25-1 to TRBJ2-7, with D tentatively TRBD1 (5 bases). Deletions cut 2 bases from V and 3 bases from J, with 14 bases between. The CDR3 sequence is 15 residues long. Germline CDR1 reads MGHDK; CDR2 reads SYGVNS. The CDR3 here is CASSEGAFDIYEQYF. CDR3 DNA sequence: TGTGCCAGCAGTGAAGGGGCGTTCGATATCTACGAGCAGTACTTC.

The gene calls are TRBV11-2 and TRBJ2-3; D is undetermined. Germline V gene sequence: CDR1 SGHAT, CDR2 FQNNGV. CDR3 length: 14 amino acids. Trimming shortened V by 5 bases and J by 5 bases, and 14 bases separated the two germline ends. The CDR3 DNA reads TGTGCCAGCAGCCCTTCGTCAGTCGTAGATACGCAGTATTTT. It is translated as CASSPSSVVDTQYF. The whole variable domain, remainder taken from reference TRBV11-2 and TRBJ2-3, is EAGVAQSPRYKIIEKRQSVAFWCNPISGHATLYWYQQILGQGPKLLIQFQNNGVVDDSQLPKDRFSAERLKGVDSTLKIQPAKLEDSAVYLCASSPSSVVDTQYFGPGTRLTVL.

The CDR3 loop is CASSYRQAVGHEQYF. CDR3 DNA: TGTGCCAGCAGTTACCGACAGGCTGTCGGCCACGAGCAGTACTTC. The chain employs TRBV6-5 and TRBJ2-7; a possible D gene is TRBD1 (6 bases). Germline lookup yields CDR1 MNHEY and CDR2 SVGAGI. The CDR3 sequence is 15 residues long. Trimming took off 2 bases at V and 5 bases at J, with 16 bases between the two ends.

The chain couples TRBV29-1 to TRBJ2-2; 8 bases are shared with TRBD2. Germline assignment: CDR1 SQVTM and CDR2 ANQGSEA. With 7 bases clipped from V and 5 bases from J, the junction kept 9 bases outside the gene matches. The CDR3 runs to 14 residues. CDR3 residues: CSAPRAGVTGELFF. The CDR3, as DNA: TGCAGCGCCCCCAGAGCGGGGGTAACCGGGGAGCTGTTTTTT.

This clone appeared a single time. The chain links TRBV5-5 to TRBJ1-1; 7 bases match TRBD1. Germline CDR1 reads SGHKS; CDR2 reads YYEKEE (reference sequence). CDR3 size: 16 residues. The J segment lost 0 bases and the V segment lost 4 bases, leaving 9 bases of the junction unmatched. CDR3 coding DNA: TGTGCCAGCAGCCCGGTCTTCGGGACAGTGAACACTGAAGCTTTCTTT. Translated, it gives CASSPVFGTVNTEAFF.

The rearrangement uses TRBV30 and TRBJ2-3; 10 bases are a match to TRBD1. The CDR3 length is 15 residues. The ends lost 3 bases at V and 1 base at J; junction bases unmatched: 4. Germline V gene sequence: CDR1 GTSNPN, CDR2 SVGIG (reference sequence). DNA for the CDR3: TGTGCCTGGAGCCTCGGGACAGGGGGCACAGATACGCAGTATTTT. Translating it yields CAWSLGTGGTDTQYF.

This rearrangement joins TRBV6-5 to TRBJ2-3, with 7 nucleotides matching TRBD1. The CDR3 contains 13 residues. J gave up 5 bases and V 4 bases, and 3 bases lay outside the gene matches. From germline, CDR1 is MNHEY and CDR2 SVGAGI. The CDR3 nucleotides are TGTGCCAGCAGTTCCCACAGGGGAGATACGCAGTATTTT. Residues: CASSSHRGDTQYF.

The chain couples TRBV28 to TRBJ1-1, with D possibly being TRBD1 (5 bases). The length of the CDR3 is 15 residues. V shed 9 bases and J shed 5 bases, with 22 bases lying between them. Per the germline V gene, CDR1 is MDHEN and CDR2 is SYDVKM. The CDR3 region has the DNA TGTGCCAGTTGGCGGCCCAGGGTCGTTGGAACTGAAGCTTTCTTT. This gives the protein CASWRPRVVGTEAFF.

The chain has TRBV18 and TRBJ1-1; 11 nucleotides match TRBD1. CDR3 length: 16 residues. The germline gives CDR1 KGHSH, CDR2 LQKENI. V shed 3 bases and J 4 bases; nucleotides not matched to a gene: 7. The chain's CDR3 is CASSPYPGTGGTEAFF. In DNA, the CDR3 is TGTGCCAGCTCACCTTACCCCGGGACAGGGGGCACTGAAGCTTTCTTT.

This clone has only one observation. The chain combines TRBV9 with TRBJ1-2; possible D gene TRBD1, 5 bases. With 0 bases removed from V and 4 bases from J, the gap between germline ends came to 7 bases. Germline CDR1 SGDLS, CDR2 YYNGEE. The CDR3 runs to 13 residues. CDR3: CASSVEDSYGYTF. For the CDR3, the DNA is TGTGCCAGCAGCGTAGAAGACAGCTATGGCTACACCTTC.

The CDR3 bases are TGCGCCAGCAGCCCGGGACAGAACTATGGCTACACCTTC. It translates to CASSPGQNYGYTF. The gene calls are TRBV5-1 and TRBJ1-2; 7 bases align to TRBD1. The CDR3 has 13 residues. V dropped 4 bases and J dropped 2; count of bases not matched to a gene: 2. The germline gives CDR1 SGHRS, CDR2 YFSETQ.

This clone was found a few times. Other DNA sequences in this sample translate to the same CDR3. The chain joins TRBV28 to TRBJ1-1; D is possibly TRBD1 (5 bases). The V and J ends lost 1 base and 0 bases respectively, with 6 bases between them. Germline CDR1 and CDR2: MDHEN and SYDVKM. This CDR3 has 14 amino acids. The CDR3 DNA sequence: TGTGCCAGCAGTTTATCAGGGATGAACACTGAAGCTTTCTTT. This gives the protein CASSLSGMNTEAFF.

The chain has TRBV28 and TRBJ1-1; TRBD1 might be the D (6 bases). Germline V gene lookup returns CDR1 MDHEN and CDR2 SYDVKM. The ends were cut back, 6 bases at V and 6 bases at J, with 17 bases in the middle. CDR3 length equals 14 residues. The CDR3 sequence: CASRGGGRTAEAFF. The CDR3 DNA sequence: TGTGCCAGCAGGGGAGGGGGGAGGACGGCTGAAGCTTTCTTT.

The chain is built from TRBV7-6 and TRBJ2-5, with 10 bases matching TRBD2. The germline V gene has CDR1 SGHVS and CDR2 FNYEAQ. The CDR3 loop spans 15 amino acids. The trim removed 6 bases at V and 4 bases at J, leaving 8 bases unmatched. The DNA of the CDR3 is TGTGCCAGCAGACCTTCTAGCGGGGGTTTAGAGACCCAGTACTTC. This sequence encodes CASRPSSGGLETQYF.

The chain uses TRBV4-1 and TRBJ1-1; D gene ambiguous. This CDR3 has 15 residues. Germline CDR1 MGHRA, CDR2 YSYEKL. The V gene lost 1 base and the J gene lost 1 base, with 10 bases spanning the gap. CDR3 region: CASSQGELPNTEAFF. The DNA for the CDR3 is TGCGCCAGCAGCCAAGGAGAGCTCCCGAACACTGAAGCTTTCTTT.

The chain has TRBV3-1 (or the pseudogene TRBV3-2) and TRBJ1-2; the D is unclear. The CDR3 has 15 amino acids. Trimming pared 4 bases from V and 2 bases from J, leaving 14 bases between. Germline-derived CDR1 and CDR2 are LGHDT and YNNKEL (reference sequence). DNA of the CDR3: TGTGCCAGCAGCCCGACGAAGACACCGAACTATGGCTACACCTTC. It specifies CASSPTKTPNYGYTF.

In its sample, this clone was seen once. The chain carries TRBV6-7 and TRBJ2-3; TRBD2 matches at 10 bases. TRBV6-7 is an ORF, with its function uncertain. The CDR3 contains 18 residues. V trimming: 6 bases; J trimming: 4 bases; junction bases outside the gene matches: 16. CDR3 DNA sequence: TGTGCCAGCAGACCGGAGGTCAGCGGGGGGGCTGTTGCAGATACGCAGTATTTT. It yields the protein CASRPEVSGGAVADTQYF.

This chain uses TRBV6-6 with TRBJ1-4; 7 positions agree with TRBD1. There are 14 residues in the CDR3. With V trimmed by 7 bases and J by 7 bases, 9 bases remained unmatched. The germline gives CDR1 MNHNY, CDR2 SVGAGI (reference sequence). DNA for the CDR3: TGTGCCAGCATTAGAGGGGGCGCGGGTGAAAAACTGTTTTTT. It yields the protein CASIRGGAGEKLFF.

This sequence joins TRBV7-3 and TRBJ1-1; 7 bases agree with TRBD1. CDR1 SGHTA and CDR2 FQGTGA come from the germline V gene. The CDR3 runs 13 residues. Unmatched junction bases numbered 8, after V lost 5 bases and J lost 8 bases. The CDR3 sequence: CASSRSGGGEAFF. The CDR3 region has the DNA TGTGCCAGCAGCCGATCTGGAGGGGGCGAAGCTTTCTTT.

J is TRBJ1-1 and V is TRBV7-8, with TRBD1 matching over 7 bases. The CDR3 sequence is 17 residues long. Germline loops: CDR1 SGHVS, CDR2 FQNEAQ. The V and J ends lost 1 base and 6 bases, in that order; junction bases with no gene match: 14. CDR3 in DNA: TGTGCCAGCAGCTTAGTCTTGGGCAGGGGGTATGGAGCTGAAGCTTTCTTT. Residues: CASSLVLGRGYGAEAFF.

The chain is built from TRBV3-1 (or the pseudogene TRBV3-2) and TRBJ1-6; D is uncertain. The ends were cut back, 1 base at V and 4 bases at J, with 5 bases in the middle. The CDR3 is 14 amino acids. Germline V lookup: CDR1 LGHDT, CDR2 YNNKEL (reference sequence). The CDR3 DNA reads TGTGCCAGCAGCCAAGTACGGTATAATTCACCCCTCCACTTT. Its protein product is CASSQVRYNSPLHF.

J is TRBJ2-1 and V is TRBV7-8, with D perhaps matching TRBD1 (5 bases). V gave up 3 bases and J gave up 5 bases, with 11 bases separating them. Per germline, CDR1 SGHVS and CDR2 FQNEAQ. The CDR3 length is 14 residues. CDR3 residues: CASSFTDRDNEQFF. The CDR3 bases are TGTGCCAGCAGCTTCACCGACAGAGACAATGAGCAGTTCTTC.